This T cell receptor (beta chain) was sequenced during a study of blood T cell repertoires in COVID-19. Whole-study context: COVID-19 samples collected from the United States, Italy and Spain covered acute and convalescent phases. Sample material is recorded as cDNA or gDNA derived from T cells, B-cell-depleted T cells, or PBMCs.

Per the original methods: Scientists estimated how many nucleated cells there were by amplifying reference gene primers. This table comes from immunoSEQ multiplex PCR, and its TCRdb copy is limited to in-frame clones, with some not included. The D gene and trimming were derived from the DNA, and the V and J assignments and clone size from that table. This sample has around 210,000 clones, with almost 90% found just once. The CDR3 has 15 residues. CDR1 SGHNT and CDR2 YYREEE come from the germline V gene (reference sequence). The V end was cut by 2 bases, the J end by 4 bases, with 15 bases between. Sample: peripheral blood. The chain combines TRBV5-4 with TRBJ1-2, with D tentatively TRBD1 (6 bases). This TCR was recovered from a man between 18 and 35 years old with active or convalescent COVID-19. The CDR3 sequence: CASSLWSGVTYGYTF. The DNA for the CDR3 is TGTGCCAGCAGCTTATGGTCAGGGGTGACCTATGGCTACACCTTC. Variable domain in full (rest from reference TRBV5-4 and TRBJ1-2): ETGVTQSPTHLIKTRGQQVTLRCSSQSGHNTVSWYQQALGQGPQFIFQYYREEENGRGNFPPRFSGLQFPNYSSELNVNALELDDSALYLCASSLWSGVTYGYTFGSGTRLTVV.